This paragraph reports one T cell receptor (beta chain). Some clones are missing from TCRdb's copy, which holds only in-frame ones; the method was immunoSEQ multiplex PCR. The sample records around 100,000 clones, roughly 92% being singletons. The CDR3 runs to 11 residues. The V gene's germline CDR1 is MNHEY and CDR2 SVGAGI. V lost 9 bases and J lost 3, with 8 bases in between. The data originate from a study of T cell changes during pregnancy in multiple sclerosis. The chain links TRBV6-5 to TRBJ2-5; a weak D match, TRBD1 (6 bases). The sequence was obtained from a female donor with multiple sclerosis, enrolled in a pregnancy study. The source material was peripheral blood, sampled after pregnancy. The CDR3 region has the DNA TGTGCCAGTGGGGGCGAAGAGACCCAGTACTTC. This translates into CASGGEETQYF.